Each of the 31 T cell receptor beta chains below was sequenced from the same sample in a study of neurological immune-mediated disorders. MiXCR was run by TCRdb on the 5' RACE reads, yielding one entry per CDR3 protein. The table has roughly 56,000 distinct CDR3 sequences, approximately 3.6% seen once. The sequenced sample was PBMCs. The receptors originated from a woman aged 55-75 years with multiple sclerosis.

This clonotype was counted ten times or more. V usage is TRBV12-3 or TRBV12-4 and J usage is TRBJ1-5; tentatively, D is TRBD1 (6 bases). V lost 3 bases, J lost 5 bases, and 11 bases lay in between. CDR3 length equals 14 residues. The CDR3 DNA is TGTGCCAGCAGTTTTTCAGAGGGGGATCAGCCCCAGCATTTT. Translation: CASSFSEGDQPQHF.

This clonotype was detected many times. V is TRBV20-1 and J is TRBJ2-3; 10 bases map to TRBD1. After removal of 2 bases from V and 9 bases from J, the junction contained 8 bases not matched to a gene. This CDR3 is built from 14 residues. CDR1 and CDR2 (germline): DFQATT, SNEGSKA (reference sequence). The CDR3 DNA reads TGCAGTGCTAGACTCCGGGACAGGGGTTTCACGCAGTATTTT. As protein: CSARLRDRGFTQYF.

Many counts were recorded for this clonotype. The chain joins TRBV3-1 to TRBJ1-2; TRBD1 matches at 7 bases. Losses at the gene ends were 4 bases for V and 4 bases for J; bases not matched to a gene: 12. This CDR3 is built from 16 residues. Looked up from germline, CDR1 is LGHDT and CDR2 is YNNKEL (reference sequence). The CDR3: CASSPQPGQSGYGYTF. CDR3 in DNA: TGTGCCAGCAGCCCCCAACCGGGACAGTCTGGCTATGGCTACACCTTC.

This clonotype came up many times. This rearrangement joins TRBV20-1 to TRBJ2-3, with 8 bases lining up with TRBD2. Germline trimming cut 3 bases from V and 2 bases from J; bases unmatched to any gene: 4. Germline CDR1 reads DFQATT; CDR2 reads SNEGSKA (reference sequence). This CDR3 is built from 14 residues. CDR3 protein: CSARGGGHTDTQYF. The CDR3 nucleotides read TGCAGTGCTAGGGGCGGGGGGCACACAGATACGCAGTATTTT.

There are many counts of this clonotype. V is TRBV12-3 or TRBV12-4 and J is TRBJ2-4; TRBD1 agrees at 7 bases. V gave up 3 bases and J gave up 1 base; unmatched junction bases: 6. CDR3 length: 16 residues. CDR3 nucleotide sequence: TGTGCCAGCAGTTTTAGACAGGGATATGCCAAAAACATTCAGTACTTC. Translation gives CASSFRQGYAKNIQYF.

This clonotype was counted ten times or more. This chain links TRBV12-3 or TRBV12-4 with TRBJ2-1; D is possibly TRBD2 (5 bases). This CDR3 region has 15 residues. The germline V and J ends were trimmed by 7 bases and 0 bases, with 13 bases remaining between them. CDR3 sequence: CASILGLSSYNEQFF. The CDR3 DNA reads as TGTGCCAGCATCCTAGGACTGAGCTCCTACAATGAGCAGTTCTTC.

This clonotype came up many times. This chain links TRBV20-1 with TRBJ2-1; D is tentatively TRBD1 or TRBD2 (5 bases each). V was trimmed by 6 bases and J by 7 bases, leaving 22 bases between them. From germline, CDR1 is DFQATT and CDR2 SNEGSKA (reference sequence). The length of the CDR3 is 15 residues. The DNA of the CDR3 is TGCAGTGCAACCGGGACGCAAAACACCCCGAATGAGCAGTTCTTC. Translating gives CSATGTQNTPNEQFF.

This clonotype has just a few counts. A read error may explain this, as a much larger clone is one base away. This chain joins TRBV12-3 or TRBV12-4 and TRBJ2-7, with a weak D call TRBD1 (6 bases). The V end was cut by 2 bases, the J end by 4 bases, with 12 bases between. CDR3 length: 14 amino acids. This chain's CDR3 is CASSLSVGGYEQYF. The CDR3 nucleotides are TGTGCCAGCAGTTTATCGGTAGGGGGTTACGAGCAGTACTTC.

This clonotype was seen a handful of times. DNA of the CDR3: TGCGCCAGCAACCCCGGGACAGGGGGCTCGTGGGCAGATACGCAGTATTTT. This codes for CASNPGTGGSWADTQYF. The chain is built from TRBV5-1 and TRBJ2-3, with 12 bases matching TRBD1. The V and J ends lost 6 bases and 4 bases, in that order; junction bases with no gene match: 12. CDR1 and CDR2 (germline): SGHRS, YFSETQ. The CDR3 has 17 residues.

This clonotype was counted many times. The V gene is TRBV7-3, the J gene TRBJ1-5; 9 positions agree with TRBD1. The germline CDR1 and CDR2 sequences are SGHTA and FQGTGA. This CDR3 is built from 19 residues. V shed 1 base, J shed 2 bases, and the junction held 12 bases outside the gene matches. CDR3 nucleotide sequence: TGTGCCAGCAGCTTAAGCAGGACAGGGGATTTTTGTGGCAATCAGCCCCAGCATTTT. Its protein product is CASSLSRTGDFCGNQPQHF.

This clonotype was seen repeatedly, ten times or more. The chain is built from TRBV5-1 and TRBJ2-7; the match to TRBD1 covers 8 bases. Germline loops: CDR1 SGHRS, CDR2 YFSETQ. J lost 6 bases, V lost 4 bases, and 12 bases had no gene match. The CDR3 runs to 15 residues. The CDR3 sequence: CASSPLAGGTPEQYF. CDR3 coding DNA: TGCGCCAGCAGCCCGCTGGCAGGGGGCACGCCCGAGCAGTACTTC.

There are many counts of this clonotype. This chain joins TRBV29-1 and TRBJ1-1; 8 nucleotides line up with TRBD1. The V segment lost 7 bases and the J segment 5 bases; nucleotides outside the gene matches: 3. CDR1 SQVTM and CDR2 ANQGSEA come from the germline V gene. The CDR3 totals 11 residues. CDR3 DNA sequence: TGCAGCGGGCGACAGGGGACTGAAGCTTTCTTT. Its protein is CSGRQGTEAFF.

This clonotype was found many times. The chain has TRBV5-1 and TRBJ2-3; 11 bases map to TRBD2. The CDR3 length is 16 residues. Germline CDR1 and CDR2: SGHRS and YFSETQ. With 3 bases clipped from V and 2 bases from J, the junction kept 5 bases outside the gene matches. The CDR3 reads CASSSGTSGPTDTQYF. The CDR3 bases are TGCGCCAGCAGCTCCGGGACTAGCGGCCCCACAGATACGCAGTATTTT. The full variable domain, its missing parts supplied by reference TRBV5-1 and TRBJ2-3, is KAGVTQTPRYLIKTRGQQVTLSCSPISGHRSVSWYQQTPGQGLQFLFEYFSETQRNKGNFPGRFSGRQFSNSRSEMNVSTLELGDSALYLCASSSGTSGPTDTQYFGPGTRLTVL.

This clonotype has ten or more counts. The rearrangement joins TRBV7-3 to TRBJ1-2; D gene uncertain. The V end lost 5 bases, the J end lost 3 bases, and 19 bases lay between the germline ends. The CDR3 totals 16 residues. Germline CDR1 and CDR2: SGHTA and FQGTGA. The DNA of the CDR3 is TGTGCCAGCAGCCCTGGCGGGCGGGAACGAGACTATGGCTACACCTTC. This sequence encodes CASSPGGRERDYGYTF.

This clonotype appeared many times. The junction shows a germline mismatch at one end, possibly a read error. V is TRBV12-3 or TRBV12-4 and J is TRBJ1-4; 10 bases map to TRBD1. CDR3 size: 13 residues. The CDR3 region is CASSSTLSGTGVF. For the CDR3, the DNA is TGTGCCAGCAGCTCTACTCTGTCGGGGACAGGGGTTTTT.

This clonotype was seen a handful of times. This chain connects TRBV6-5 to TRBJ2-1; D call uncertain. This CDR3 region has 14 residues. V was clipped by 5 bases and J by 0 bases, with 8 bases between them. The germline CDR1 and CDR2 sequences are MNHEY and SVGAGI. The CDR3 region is CASSLLSSYNEQFF. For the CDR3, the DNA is TGTGCCAGCAGTCTGCTGAGCTCCTACAATGAGCAGTTCTTC.

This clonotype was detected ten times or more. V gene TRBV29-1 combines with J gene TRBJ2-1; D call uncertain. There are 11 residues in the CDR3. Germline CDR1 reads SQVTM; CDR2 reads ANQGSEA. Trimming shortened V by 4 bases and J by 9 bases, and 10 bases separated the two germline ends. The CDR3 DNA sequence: TGCAGCGTTGGACGGATAGGTGAGCAGTTCTTC. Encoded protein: CSVGRIGEQFF.

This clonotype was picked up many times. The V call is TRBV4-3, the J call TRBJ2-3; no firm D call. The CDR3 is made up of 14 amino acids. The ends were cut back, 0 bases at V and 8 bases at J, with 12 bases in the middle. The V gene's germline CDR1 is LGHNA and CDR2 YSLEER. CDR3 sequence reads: CASSQESSGGTQYF. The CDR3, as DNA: TGCGCCAGCAGCCAAGAGTCGTCTGGCGGTACGCAGTATTTT.

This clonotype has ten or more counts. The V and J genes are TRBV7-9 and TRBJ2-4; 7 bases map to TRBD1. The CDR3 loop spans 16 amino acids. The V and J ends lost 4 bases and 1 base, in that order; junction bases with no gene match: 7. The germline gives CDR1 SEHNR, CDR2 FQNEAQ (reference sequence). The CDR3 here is CASSSSTGAAKNIQYF. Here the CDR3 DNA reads TGTGCCAGCAGCTCCTCTACAGGGGCGGCCAAAAACATTCAGTACTTC.

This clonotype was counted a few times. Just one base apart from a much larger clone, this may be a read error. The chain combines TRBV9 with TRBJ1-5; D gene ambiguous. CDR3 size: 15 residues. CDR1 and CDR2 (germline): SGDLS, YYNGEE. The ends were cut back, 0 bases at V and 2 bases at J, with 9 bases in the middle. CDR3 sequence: CASSVGVKRNQPQHF. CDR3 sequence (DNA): TGTGCCAGCAGCGTAGGGGTAAAACGCAATCAGCCCCAGCATTTT.

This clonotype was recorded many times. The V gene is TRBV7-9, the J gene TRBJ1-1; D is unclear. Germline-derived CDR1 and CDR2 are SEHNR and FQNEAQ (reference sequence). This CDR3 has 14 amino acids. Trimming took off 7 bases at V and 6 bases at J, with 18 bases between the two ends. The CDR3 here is CASTKPAGRAEAFF. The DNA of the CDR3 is TGTGCCAGCACCAAGCCTGCGGGTCGGGCTGAAGCTTTCTTT.

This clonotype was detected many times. This chain's CDR3 is CASSSDRNTEAFF. As DNA, the CDR3 is TGTGCCAGCAGTTCGGACAGGAACACTGAAGCTTTCTTT. The chain carries TRBV7-2 and TRBJ1-1; weak D call: TRBD1 (6 bases). CDR1 and CDR2 (germline): SGHTA, FQGNSA. With 6 bases removed from V and 1 base from J, the gap between germline ends came to 9 bases. This CDR3 spans 13 amino acids.

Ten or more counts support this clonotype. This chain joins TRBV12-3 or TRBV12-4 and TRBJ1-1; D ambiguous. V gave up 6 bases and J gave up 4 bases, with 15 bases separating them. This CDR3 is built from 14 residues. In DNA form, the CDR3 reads TGTGCCAGCAGCCGAAGACTGGGGAGCACTGAAGCTTTCTTT. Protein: CASSRRLGSTEAFF.

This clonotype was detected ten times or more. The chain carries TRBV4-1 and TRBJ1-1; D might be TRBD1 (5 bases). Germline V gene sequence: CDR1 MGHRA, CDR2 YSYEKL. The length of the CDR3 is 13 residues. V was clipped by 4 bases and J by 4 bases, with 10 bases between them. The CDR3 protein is CASSLQRGTEAFF. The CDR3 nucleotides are TGCGCCAGCAGCCTACAGAGGGGCACTGAAGCTTTCTTT.

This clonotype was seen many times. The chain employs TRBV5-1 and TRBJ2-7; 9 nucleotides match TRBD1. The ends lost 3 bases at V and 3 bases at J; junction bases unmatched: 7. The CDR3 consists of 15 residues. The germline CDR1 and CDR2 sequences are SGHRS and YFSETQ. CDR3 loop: CASSSSGQGLYEQYF. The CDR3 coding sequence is TGCGCCAGCAGCTCCTCCGGACAGGGGCTCTACGAGCAGTACTTC. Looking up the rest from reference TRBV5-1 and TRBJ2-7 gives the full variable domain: KAGVTQTPRYLIKTRGQQVTLSCSPISGHRSVSWYQQTPGQGLQFLFEYFSETQRNKGNFPGRFSGRQFSNSRSEMNVSTLELGDSALYLCASSSSGQGLYEQYFGPGTRLTVT.

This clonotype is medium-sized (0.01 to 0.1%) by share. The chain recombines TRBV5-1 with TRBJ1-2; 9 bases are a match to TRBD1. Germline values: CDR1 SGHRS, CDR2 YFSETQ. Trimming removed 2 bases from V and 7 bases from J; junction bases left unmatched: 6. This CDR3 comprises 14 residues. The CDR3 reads CASSFRTGDGGYTF. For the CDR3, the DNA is TGCGCCAGCAGCTTTCGGACAGGGGACGGTGGCTACACCTTC. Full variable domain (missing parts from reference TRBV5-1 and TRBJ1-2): KAGVTQTPRYLIKTRGQQVTLSCSPISGHRSVSWYQQTPGQGLQFLFEYFSETQRNKGNFPGRFSGRQFSNSRSEMNVSTLELGDSALYLCASSFRTGDGGYTFGSGTRLTVV.

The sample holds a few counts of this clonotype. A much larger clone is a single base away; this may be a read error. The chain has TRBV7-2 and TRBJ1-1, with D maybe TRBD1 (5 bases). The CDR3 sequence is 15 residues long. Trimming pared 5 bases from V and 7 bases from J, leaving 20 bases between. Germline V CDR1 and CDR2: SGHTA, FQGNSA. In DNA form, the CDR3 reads TGTGCCAGCAGCCAACGGGCGGGGCTCGGCCATGAAGCTTTCTTT. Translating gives CASSQRAGLGHEAFF.

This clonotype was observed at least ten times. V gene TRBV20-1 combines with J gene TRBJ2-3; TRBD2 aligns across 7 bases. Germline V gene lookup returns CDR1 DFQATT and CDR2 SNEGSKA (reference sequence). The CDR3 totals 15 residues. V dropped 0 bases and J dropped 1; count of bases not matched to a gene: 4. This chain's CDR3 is CSAREVGRGTDTQYF. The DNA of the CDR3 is TGCAGTGCTAGAGAGGTGGGGAGGGGCACAGATACGCAGTATTTT.

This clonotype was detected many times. The CDR3 region is CASSLGDLRWGKNIQYF. The CDR3 DNA reads as TGTGCCAGCAGTTTAGGTGACCTCAGATGGGGCAAAAACATTCAGTACTTC. The chain couples TRBV12-3 or TRBV12-4 to TRBJ2-4; unclear D gene. V was shortened by 1 base and J by 3 bases, with 16 bases between the two germline ends. CDR3 size: 17 residues.

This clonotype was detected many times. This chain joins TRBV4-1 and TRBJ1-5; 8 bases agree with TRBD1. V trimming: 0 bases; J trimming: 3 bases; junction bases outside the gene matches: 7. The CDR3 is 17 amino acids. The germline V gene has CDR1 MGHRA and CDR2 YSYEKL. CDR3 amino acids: CASSQDLHRGSNQPQHF. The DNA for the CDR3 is TGCGCCAGCAGCCAAGATCTCCACAGGGGGTCCAATCAGCCCCAGCATTTT.

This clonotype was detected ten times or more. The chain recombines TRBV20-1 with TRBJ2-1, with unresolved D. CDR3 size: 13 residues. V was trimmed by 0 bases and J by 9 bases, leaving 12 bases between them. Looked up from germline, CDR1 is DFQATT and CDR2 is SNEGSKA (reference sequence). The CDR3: CSARDRLVSEQFF. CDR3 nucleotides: TGCAGTGCTAGAGATAGGCTAGTCAGTGAGCAGTTCTTC.